This T cell receptor (beta chain) was captured by sequencing in a study of blood T cell repertoires in COVID-19. The data were produced by immunoSEQ multiplex PCR, yet TCRdb's version contains in-frame clones alone and is incomplete. Of hundreds of thousands of clones in the sample, roughly 86% are singletons; the top ten hold under 2%. The germline V gene encodes CDR1 SGHTA and CDR2 FQGNSA. The CDR3 has 18 amino acids. V was clipped by 4 bases and J by 4 bases; unmatched bases: 16. Sequenced input: peripheral blood. V usage is TRBV7-2 and J usage is TRBJ2-5; TRBD1 matches at 9 bases. This TCR was recovered from an older woman who had recovered from COVID-19. The CDR3 DNA sequence: TGTGCCAGCAGCTACTACCCCTCCGGGACAGGGCAGCGAGAGACCCAGTACTTC. This encodes CASSYYPSGTGQRETQYF.